Following are 30 T cell receptor beta chains from one sample sequenced in a study of blood T cell repertoires in COVID-19. Using immunoSEQ multiplex PCR, the repertoire was profiled, and TCRdb retains in-frame clones only, with some absent. The repertoire includes 210,000 or so clones, around 80% of them detected once, and roughly 7.6% sits in the top ten. Sequenced: peripheral blood. The receptor source for this set is a woman over 75 with COVID-19, enrolled during active disease.

The rearrangement links TRBV6-1 to TRBJ2-7; TRBD1 matches at 8 bases. Germline trimming cut 8 bases from V and 6 bases from J; bases unmatched to any gene: 18. CDR1 MNHNS and CDR2 SASEGT come from the germline V gene. This CDR3 is 16 amino acids long. CDR3 bases: TGTGCCAGCCATGAAGGACAGGGCGTTAGCTGGAGCGAGCAGTACTTC. Its translation: CASHEGQGVSWSEQYF.

This rearrangement joins TRBV19 to TRBJ1-2, with D tentatively TRBD1 (5 bases). V was clipped by 5 bases and J by 3 bases, with 16 bases between them. This CDR3 contains 15 residues. Looked up from germline, CDR1 is LNHDA and CDR2 is SQIVND (reference sequence). As DNA, the CDR3 is TGTGCCAGTAGTTTTAATCCCCGGACATACTATGGCTACACCTTC. Translation: CASSFNPRTYYGYTF.

The V and J genes are TRBV9 and TRBJ1-6; D call uncertain. Trimming took off 4 bases at V and 7 bases at J, with 12 bases between the two ends. Germline V gene lookup returns CDR1 SGDLS and CDR2 YYNGEE. The CDR3 length is 14 residues. For the CDR3, the DNA is TGTGCCAGCAGCCCCCGGGAAAGGAATTCACCCCTCCACTTT. Its translation is CASSPRERNSPLHF.

The chain uses TRBV7-8 and TRBJ1-2; D not resolved. V was clipped by 0 bases and J by 0 bases, with 5 bases between them. This CDR3 spans 14 amino acids. Germline V gene lookup returns CDR1 SGHVS and CDR2 FQNEAQ. CDR3 nucleotides: TGTGCCAGCAGCTTAGCCCCCGCTAACTATGGCTACACCTTC. Residues: CASSLAPANYGYTF.

The chain couples TRBV5-1 to TRBJ2-3; D is perhaps TRBD2 (6 bases). CDR3 length: 18 amino acids. Germline loops: CDR1 SGHRS, CDR2 YFSETQ. V was trimmed by 4 bases and J by 2 bases, leaving 23 bases between them. The DNA of the CDR3 is TGCGCCAGCAGCCCTAGGTGGGAGTTGGGACTTTACACAGATACGCAGTATTTT. Residues: CASSPRWELGLYTDTQYF.

This clone appeared a single time. The chain recombines TRBV5-1 with TRBJ2-7; maybe TRBD1 (5 bases). V was shortened by 4 bases and J by 3 bases, with 11 bases between the two germline ends. The CDR3 spans 13 residues. Per germline, CDR1 SGHRS and CDR2 YFSETQ. CDR3 nucleotide sequence: TGCGCCAGCAGCAGGGGAACTCGCTACGAGCAGTACTTC. The encoded protein is CASSRGTRYEQYF. The variable domain in full, completed from reference TRBV5-1 and TRBJ2-7, reads KAGVTQTPRYLIKTRGQQVTLSCSPISGHRSVSWYQQTPGQGLQFLFEYFSETQRNKGNFPGRFSGRQFSNSRSEMNVSTLELGDSALYLCASSRGTRYEQYFGPGTRLTVT.

The J gene is TRBJ1-6, the V gene TRBV5-1, with a weak D call TRBD1 (5 bases). The germline V gene encodes CDR1 SGHRS and CDR2 YFSETQ. The V end lost 5 bases, the J end lost 5 bases, and 20 bases lay between the germline ends. The CDR3 extends over 17 amino acids. The CDR3 is CASRRQPRGFDNSPLHF. CDR3 in DNA: TGCGCCAGCAGACGACAGCCTAGGGGTTTCGATAATTCACCCCTCCACTTT.

The chain carries TRBV12-3 or TRBV12-4 and TRBJ2-1; 10 nucleotides match TRBD2. There are 13 residues in the CDR3. J lost 9 bases, V lost 7 bases, and 6 bases had no gene match. The DNA of the CDR3 is TGTGCCAGCACCCTAGGGACTAGCGTTGAGCAGTTCTTC. This translates into CASTLGTSVEQFF.

The rearrangement joins TRBV3-1 (or the pseudogene TRBV3-2) to TRBJ1-4; D gene uncertain. The CDR3 covers 14 residues. Trimming shortened V by 4 bases and J by 7 bases, and 13 bases separated the two germline ends. Germline CDR1 and CDR2: LGHDT and YNNKEL (reference sequence). CDR3 residues: CASSPTGVGEKLFF. The CDR3 nucleotides are TGTGCCAGCAGCCCAACCGGTGTCGGTGAAAAACTGTTTTTT.

The chain recombines TRBV5-8 with TRBJ1-2; D perhaps matches TRBD1 (6 bases). The CDR3 has 15 amino acids. Germline V gene data show CDR1 as SGHTS and CDR2 as YDEGEE. The ends were cut back, 0 bases at V and 8 bases at J, with 17 bases in the middle. As DNA, the CDR3 is TGTGCCAGCAGCTTGGCAGGGGCCCGGGTCTTGGGCTACACCTTC. This encodes CASSLAGARVLGYTF.

The chain combines TRBV24-1 with TRBJ1-5, with TRBD1 as a possible D gene (5 bases). CDR3 size: 14 residues. Germline CDR1 and CDR2: KGHDR and SFDVKD. The V end was cut by 2 bases, the J end by 4 bases, with 8 bases between. In DNA form, the CDR3 reads TGTGCCACCAGTGATTGGGGGGGGAATCAGCCCCAGCATTTT. Its protein is CATSDWGGNQPQHF.

The CDR3 sequence is CASSVDENTIYF. The CDR3 nucleotides read TGTGCCAGCAGCGTAGATGAGAACACCATATATTTT. The chain uses TRBV9 and TRBJ1-3; D gene ambiguous. Trimming removed 0 bases from V and 7 bases from J, with 5 bases in between. The CDR3 runs 12 residues. Germline V gene data show CDR1 as SGDLS and CDR2 as YYNGEE.

The rearrangement links TRBV4-1 to TRBJ1-1; D unclear. The V end lost 0 bases, the J end lost 12 bases, and 14 bases lay between the germline ends. This CDR3 has 13 residues. CDR1 MGHRA and CDR2 YSYEKL come from the germline V gene. CDR3 nucleotide sequence: TGCGCCAGCAGCCAAGAATGGAGAGGGTTTACTTTCTTT. Protein: CASSQEWRGFTFF.

This clone came up a few times. The chain has TRBV9 and TRBJ2-1, with 11 bases lining up with TRBD2. The V and J ends lost 3 bases and 9 bases, in that order; junction bases with no gene match: 17. Germline V lookup: CDR1 SGDLS, CDR2 YYNGEE. The CDR3 is 18 residues long. CDR3 DNA sequence: TGTGCCAGCAGCGCTCCAGGGACTAGCGGAGGGCTATGGGGTGAGCAGTTCTTC. Amino acid sequence: CASSAPGTSGGLWGEQFF.

The CDR3 loop reads CASSLAGVQDTQYF. The DNA for the CDR3 is TGTGCCAGCAGCTTAGCGGGGGTTCAAGATACGCAGTATTTT. V gene TRBV7-3 combines with J gene TRBJ2-3, with TRBD2 matching 7 bases. V was pared by 2 bases and J by 5 bases, with 4 bases of the junction left unmatched. The CDR3 loop spans 14 amino acids. Per the germline V gene, CDR1 is SGHTA and CDR2 is FQGTGA.

V usage is TRBV11-1 and J usage is TRBJ1-2, with D possibly being TRBD1 (6 bases). Germline CDR1 SGHAT, CDR2 FQDESV (reference sequence). Trimming left V 5 bases short and J 3 bases short, with 16 bases between. The CDR3 is made up of 15 amino acids. As DNA, the CDR3 is TGTGCCAGCAGCCTGGGGGTCAACAGGGACTATGGCTACACCTTC. Residues: CASSLGVNRDYGYTF.

The chain carries TRBV7-6 and TRBJ1-1, with D possibly matching TRBD1 (5 bases). The length of the CDR3 is 14 residues. Deletions cut 2 bases from V and 5 bases from J, with 12 bases between. Germline V gene lookup returns CDR1 SGHVS and CDR2 FNYEAQ. CDR3 region: CASSLNLGRTEAFF. CDR3 coding DNA: TGTGCCAGCAGCTTAAACCTGGGGCGGACTGAAGCTTTCTTT.

The chain couples TRBV5-1 to TRBJ1-6, with 7 bases matching TRBD1. The CDR3 sequence is 16 residues long. The trim removed 4 bases at V and 7 bases at J, leaving 11 bases unmatched. Per germline, CDR1 SGHRS and CDR2 YFSETQ. CDR3 bases: TGCGCCAGCAGCAACGGACAGGCACGATACAATTCACCCCTCCACTTT. Its translation is CASSNGQARYNSPLHF.

This clone was seen only a few times. The rearrangement links TRBV4-1 to TRBJ1-2; 7 bases agree with TRBD1. The CDR3 contains 14 residues. The germline V gene has CDR1 MGHRA and CDR2 YSYEKL. The junction had 1 base not matched to a gene; V was cut back by 2 bases and J by 1 base. This chain's CDR3 is CASSQQGVNYGYTF. The CDR3, as DNA: TGCGCCAGCAGCCAACAGGGGGTTAACTATGGCTACACCTTC.

This clone was found a few times. This chain connects TRBV6-6 to TRBJ2-4; no definite D call. Germline V gene sequence: CDR1 MNHNY, CDR2 SVGAGI (reference sequence). The CDR3 consists of 13 residues. V gave up 8 bases and J gave up 6 bases, with 14 bases separating them. The CDR3 spells CASSGGAPNIQYF. The CDR3 DNA reads TGTGCCAGCTCCGGCGGTGCGCCAAACATTCAGTACTTC.

Only a few counts were recorded for this clone. CDR3 coding DNA: TGTGCCAGCTCACGAGGACAGGGGGCAGGCTCGGGTGGCTACACCTTC. It yields the protein CASSRGQGAGSGGYTF. This chain connects TRBV18 to TRBJ1-2; TRBD1 agrees at 11 bases. Trimming took 4 bases from V and 7 from J; bases not matched to a gene: 11. Germline V lookup: CDR1 KGHSH, CDR2 LQKENI. The CDR3 spans 16 residues.

The rearrangement joins TRBV18 to TRBJ2-7; 7 bases fit TRBD2. Per the germline V gene, CDR1 is KGHSH and CDR2 is LQKENI. V was pared by 6 bases and J by 4 bases, with 9 bases of the junction left unmatched. This CDR3 is built from 14 residues. CDR3 sequence (DNA): TGTGCCAGCTCCTTCACCCGGGGGGAATACGAGCAGTACTTC. Translating gives CASSFTRGEYEQYF.

This clone was observed a handful of times. The J gene is TRBJ1-2, the V gene TRBV29-1; no reliable D call. The germline gives CDR1 SQVTM, CDR2 ANQGSEA. This CDR3 region has 12 residues. V was shortened by 3 bases and J by 10 bases, with 15 bases between the two germline ends. CDR3 coding DNA: TGCAGCGTTGACGAACAGACCCCACTCTACACCTTC. It is translated as CSVDEQTPLYTF.

This clone appeared a single time. The chain links TRBV6-5 to TRBJ1-2, with D unclear. In germline, CDR1 is MNHEY, CDR2 SVGAGI. V was clipped by 11 bases and J by 4 bases, with 14 bases between them. The CDR3 spans 12 residues. The CDR3 is CAGVSETYGYTF. Written as DNA, the CDR3 is TGTGCCGGCGTCTCGGAGACCTATGGCTACACCTTC.

The chain employs TRBV29-1 and TRBJ1-2, with TRBD1 identical over 9 bases. Germline CDR1 and CDR2: SQVTM and ANQGSEA. The CDR3 loop spans 12 amino acids. Germline trimming cut 7 bases from V and 6 bases from J; bases unmatched to any gene: 6. The CDR3 DNA sequence: TGCAGCGCCAAAGGGACAGGGCATGGCTACACCTTC. Its translation: CSAKGTGHGYTF.

This rearrangement joins TRBV29-1 to TRBJ1-2; TRBD1 matches at 9 bases. Germline trimming cut 7 bases from V and 7 bases from J; bases unmatched to any gene: 19. CDR3 length equals 16 residues. CDR1 and CDR2 (germline): SQVTM, ANQGSEA. CDR3: CSAGGGTGPIGSGYTF. CDR3 coding DNA: TGCAGCGCCGGAGGCGGGACAGGGCCCATCGGCTCTGGCTACACCTTC.

The table lists this clone with a count of one. J is TRBJ2-1 and V is TRBV19, with 11 bases matching TRBD2. J gave up 0 bases and V 3 bases, and 1 base lay outside the gene matches. Germline V gene data show CDR1 as LNHDA and CDR2 as SQIVND (reference sequence). CDR3 length equals 16 residues. This CDR3 is CASSMGLADSYNEQFF. The CDR3, as DNA: TGTGCCAGTAGTATGGGACTAGCGGACTCCTACAATGAGCAGTTCTTC.

The V call is TRBV18, the J call TRBJ1-2; 9 nucleotides agree with TRBD1. This CDR3 contains 17 residues. Germline values: CDR1 KGHSH, CDR2 LQKENI. Trimming at V came to 8 bases and at J to 5 bases, leaving 18 bases not matched to a gene. CDR3 DNA: TGTGCCAGCACCGGTAACCAAGCGGGACAGGGAGATTATGGCTACACCTTC. It yields the protein CASTGNQAGQGDYGYTF.

The V and J genes are TRBV29-1 and TRBJ2-5, with D possibly being TRBD2 (6 bases). The germline gives CDR1 SQVTM, CDR2 ANQGSEA. Trimming shortened V by 3 bases and J by 5 bases, and 10 bases separated the two germline ends. The CDR3 runs to 12 residues. CDR3 sequence reads: CSVDSGTETQYF. CDR3 coding DNA: TGCAGCGTTGATTCCGGGACTGAGACCCAGTACTTC. Full variable domain (missing parts from reference TRBV29-1 and TRBJ2-5): SAVISQKPSRDICQRGTSLTIQCQVDSQVTMMFWYRQQPGQSLTLIATANQGSEATYESGFVIDKFPISRPNLTFSTLTVSNMSPEDSSIYLCSVDSGTETQYFGPGTRLLVL.

This clone has more than one count but fewer than ten. The chain is built from TRBV6-5 and TRBJ2-7, with 9 bases that match TRBD1. The CDR3 length is 14 residues. Unmatched junction bases numbered 5, after V lost 6 bases and J lost 2 bases. The germline V gene has CDR1 MNHEY and CDR2 SVGAGI. In DNA form, the CDR3 reads TGTGCCAGCAGGGCCGGGACAGGGCCCTACGAGCAGTACTTC. It encodes CASRAGTGPYEQYF.